This T cell receptor beta chain emerged from a study of PD-1 blockade in classical Hodgkin lymphoma. The overall study: Patients received nivolumab 3 mg/kg intravenously every 2 weeks.

This clone occurred once. The antigen is not known. The study's findings and limits: Whoever responded completely had baseline diversity much like that seen in newly diagnosed patients. Nivolumab initiation under 1 year post-ASCT meant exclusion. At C4D1, TCR diversity had climbed significantly for CD4+ cells, though not for CD8+ cells.

V lost 1 base to trimming and J lost 6 bases, with 4 bases between them. Germline CDR1 SGHDT, CDR2 YYEEEE. The CDR3 loop spans 12 amino acids. The time point: cycle 4 day 1 (C4D1), after 6 weeks of nivolumab. In every patient, relapse followed autologous stem cell transplantation, while exposure to brentuximab vedotin differed. The protocol was immunoSEQ multiplex PCR, while the TCRdb copy is restricted to in-frame clones and leaves out a portion. The sample has some 30,000 clones; about four fifths are singletons. This specimen consisted of peripheral blood mononuclear cells (PBMCs), obtained before the fourth cycle of nivolumab. This TCR derives from a human donor with classical Hodgkin lymphoma. The rearrangement joins TRBV5-6 to TRBJ2-2, with D unclear. The CDR3 is CASSLLPGELFF. In nucleotides, the CDR3 is TGTGCCAGCAGCTTGCTCCCCGGGGAGCTGTTTTTT.